The 2 T cell receptor beta chains below come from one sample, sequenced in a study of human T cells and chemical hapten exposure. TCRdb reprocessed the RACE reads via MiXCR and lists one record per CDR3 protein. The sample lists 70,000 to 90,000 distinct CDR3 sequences, about 9.4% occurring once. Time point indicated: patch test 2, 6 weeks after DPC sensitization. Indicated treatment: therapeutic diphenylcyclopropenone sensitization with weekly scalp DPC. Sequences were derived from whole blood, sampled in connection with sensitization to the hapten diphenylcyclopropenone (DPC). These receptors came from a woman between 45 and 65 years old with alopecia areata. Some clones in this sample may be carry-over from other donors' samples.

The chain links TRBV6-5 to TRBJ1-2; 12 bases are a match to TRBD1. The CDR3 has 16 amino acids. Germline V lookup: CDR1 MNHEY, CDR2 SVGAGI. V trimming: 0 bases; J trimming: 5 bases; junction bases outside the gene matches: 4. The CDR3 reads CASSYSGTGGQYGYTF. The DNA for the CDR3 is TGTGCCAGCAGTTACTCGGGGACAGGGGGCCAGTATGGCTACACCTTC.

Ten or more counts support this clonotype. The V and J genes are TRBV29-1 and TRBJ2-5; D not certain. Germline V gives CDR1 SQVTM, CDR2 ANQGSEA. This CDR3 region has 12 residues. Deletions cut 3 bases from V and 4 bases from J, with 9 bases between. This CDR3 is CSVDGFGETQYF. The CDR3 DNA follows: TGCAGCGTTGATGGGTTCGGAGAGACCCAGTACTTC.